Detailed here is one T cell receptor beta chain. This sample was included in a study of blood T cell repertoires in COVID-19. The method was immunoSEQ multiplex PCR; TCRdb's version includes in-frame clones alone and lacks a portion of them. Of fewer than 250,000 clones in the sample, 87% were seen once. Germline CDR1 MNHEY, CDR2 SVGAGI. The CDR3 spans 16 residues. V dropped 0 bases and J dropped 1; count of bases not matched to a gene: 3. Sequenced input: PBMCs or T cells enriched from blood (not recorded which). This rearrangement joins TRBV6-5 to TRBJ2-3; 8 bases fit TRBD2. The TCR comes from a woman in her twenties or thirties with acute COVID-19. CDR3 loop: CASSYSPTSGTDTQYF. DNA of the CDR3: TGTGCCAGCAGTTACTCACCGACTAGCGGCACAGATACGCAGTATTTT.